This TCR beta chain comes out of a study of blood T cell repertoires in COVID-19. Study information: The origin of the acute and convalescent COVID-19 samples was the United States, Italy and Spain.

Here immunoSEQ multiplex PCR was the method, and the copy in TCRdb shows in-frame clones only, minus some. The table shows 150,000 to 200,000 clones, with about three quarters occurring only once. The V end was cut by 5 bases, the J end by 7 bases, with 8 bases between. The CDR3 loop spans 11 amino acids. Germline V gene sequence: CDR1 SEHNR, CDR2 FQNEAQ (reference sequence). Sequenced input: peripheral blood. This clonotype originated in a man aged 65-85 years with acute or convalescent COVID-19. This chain connects TRBV7-9 to TRBJ1-1, with D hard to call. The CDR3 DNA follows: TGTGCCAGCAGCCCCTATAATGAAGCTTTCTTT. Its translation: CASSPYNEAFF.